This TCR beta chain was sequenced for a study of post-analysis software for immune sequencing data. Turning to the study itself: Relapsing-remitting, secondary progressive and progressive-relapsing forms of multiple sclerosis all featured among disease courses.

Study results and limitations: Controls had lower frequencies than patients of a few TRBV segments, which included TRBV5-6, TRBV5-1 and TRBV20-1. Normalized Chao1 diversity was significantly lower in multiple sclerosis patients than in controls.

This clonotype was observed a handful of times. Its target is not known. TCR beta cDNA libraries included unique molecular identifiers. MiXCR was run by TCRdb on the PCR reads, yielding one entry per CDR3 protein. The sample carries about half a million distinct CDR3 sequences, under 40% recorded once. CDR3 size: 16 residues. V lost 1 base to trimming and J lost 7 bases; unmatched junction nucleotides: 8. The sample taken for sequencing was blood. The receptor was isolated from a girl aged 2-17 years with multiple sclerosis. The rearrangement uses TRBV12-3 or TRBV12-4 and TRBJ1-4; TRBD1 agrees at 8 bases. CDR3 protein: CASSLGEGQGPEKLFF. Here the CDR3 DNA reads TGTGCCAGCAGTTTAGGGGAAGGACAGGGTCCTGAAAAACTGTTTTTT.